Listed below are T cell receptor beta chains from one sample, sequenced in a study of blood T cell repertoires in COVID-19. Generated by immunoSEQ multiplex PCR, the TCRdb table keeps only in-frame clones and is missing some. The sample lists roughly 150,000 clones, 65% to 85% occurring once. Sequencing input: peripheral blood. Receptors were obtained from a woman aged 80 or older with active or convalescent COVID-19. The CDR3 runs from the conserved cysteine through the conserved F or W. Fields, in order: D gene, clone size, V gene, J gene, CDR3 protein, CDR3 DNA. A D gene is named only where the DNA matches it firmly. A row's size may be missing; if present it is once, few, many or a size class.

-,-,TRBV9,TRBJ2-1,CASSVGGGGSYNEQFF,TGTGCCAGCAGCGTAGGAGGGGGGGGCTCCTACAATGAGCAGTTCTTC
-,-,TRBV12-3/TRBV12-4,TRBJ1-4,CASSSRGGEKLFF,TGTGCCAGCAGCTCCCGCGGGGGGGAAAAACTGTTTTTT
-,-,TRBV7-9,TRBJ1-5,CASSPAGGLNSNQPQHF,TGTGCCAGCAGCCCTGCGGGGGGATTGAATAGCAATCAGCCCCAGCATTTT
TRBD2,-,TRBV5-1,TRBJ2-7,CASSLTAGSNEQYF,TGCGCCAGCAGCTTAACAGCGGGGAGTAACGAGCAGTACTTC
TRBD1,once,TRBV5-1,TRBJ2-7,CASTRTGDSYEQYF,TGCGCCAGCACGCGGACAGGGGACTCCTACGAGCAGTACTTC
TRBD2,-,TRBV19,TRBJ2-1,CASSIKRGVAYNEQFF,TGTGCCAGTAGTATAAAGCGGGGGGTGGCCTACAATGAGCAGTTCTTC
TRBD2,-,TRBV4-1,TRBJ2-1,CASSHFLAGGQHEQFF,TGCGCCAGCAGCCACTTTCTAGCGGGGGGGCAACATGAGCAGTTCTTC
-,-,TRBV5-1,TRBJ2-5,CASSLAVLARKETQYF,TGCGCCAGCAGCTTGGCCGTTCTAGCTAGAAAAGAGACCCAGTACTTC
-,-,TRBV4-1,TRBJ1-3,CASSQVYRADGNTIYF,TGCGCCAGCAGCCAAGTTTACAGGGCTGATGGAAACACCATATATTTT
-,-,TRBV14,TRBJ1-6,CASSHRAGGNSPLHF,TGTGCCAGCAGCCACAGGGCGGGGGGGAATTCACCCCTCCACTTT
TRBD1,once,TRBV9,TRBJ1-3,CASSVFSQGTPGNTIYF,TGTGCCAGCAGCGTATTCTCACAGGGGACGCCTGGAAACACCATATATTTT
TRBD1,-,TRBV23-1,TRBJ2-7,CASSQGQGSF,TGCGCCAGCAGTCAAGGACAGGGAAGCTTC
TRBD1,-,TRBV4-3,TRBJ2-7,CASSSGQGGYEQYF,TGCGCCAGCAGCAGCGGACAGGGAGGTTACGAGCAGTACTTC
-,once,TRBV19,TRBJ1-2,CASSVGAYGYTF,TGTGCCAGTAGTGTTGGGGCTTATGGCTACACCTTC
-,-,TRBV5-1,TRBJ2-3,CASKLAPPSTDTQYF,TGCGCCAGCAAACTAGCTCCACCTAGCACAGATACGCAGTATTTT
TRBD2,-,TRBV7-9,TRBJ2-3,CASSRSGAGTDTQYF,TGTGCCAGCAGCCGGAGCGGGGCTGGCACAGATACGCAGTATTTT
-,few,TRBV9,TRBJ1-1,CASSPRQKVSEAFF,TGTGCCAGCAGCCCCCGACAGAAGGTCAGTGAAGCTTTCTTT
-,-,TRBV7-2,TRBJ2-2,CASSPGGTNTGELFF,TGTGCCAGCAGCCCCGGGGGTACGAACACCGGGGAGCTGTTTTTT
TRBD1,-,TRBV5-6,TRBJ2-7,CASSLVGQGREQYF,TGTGCCAGCAGCTTGGTGGGACAGGGCCGCGAGCAGTACTTC
TRBD1,-,TRBV5-1,TRBJ1-3,CASSPEPGQGSGNTIYF,TGCGCCAGCAGCCCAGAACCGGGACAGGGGTCTGGAAACACCATATATTTT
TRBD2,-,TRBV11-3,TRBJ2-3,CASSLGSAGAHTDTQYF,TGTGCCAGCAGCTTAGGCTCAGCGGGGGCCCACACAGATACGCAGTATTTT
TRBD1,-,TRBV19,TRBJ1-6,CATLRTGGSNSPLHF,TGTGCCACCCTTCGGACAGGGGGATCTAATTCACCCCTCCACTTT
TRBD1,-,TRBV19,TRBJ2-1,CASSIGQGTRNEQFF,TGTGCCAGTAGTATAGGACAGGGGACCCGCAATGAGCAGTTCTTC